This T cell receptor beta chain was documented in a study of T cell responses to AZD1222 COVID-19 vaccine. This table comes from immunoSEQ multiplex PCR, and its TCRdb copy is limited to in-frame clones, with some not included. The sample carries roughly 120,000 clones, roughly nine tenths recorded once. CDR3 size: 15 residues. Germline-derived CDR1 and CDR2 are LGHDT and YNNKEL (reference sequence). The V and J ends lost 4 bases and 3 bases respectively, with 16 bases between them. Sample: peripheral blood, taken on day 0 of AZD1222 vaccination. The sequence came from an adult in good health. The gene calls are TRBV3-1 (or the pseudogene TRBV3-2) and TRBJ2-7; weak D call: TRBD2 (6 bases). The CDR3 region has the DNA TGTGCCAGCAGCCCTACCGGGGAGGCGGACTACGAGCAGTACTTC. It yields the protein CASSPTGEADYEQYF.